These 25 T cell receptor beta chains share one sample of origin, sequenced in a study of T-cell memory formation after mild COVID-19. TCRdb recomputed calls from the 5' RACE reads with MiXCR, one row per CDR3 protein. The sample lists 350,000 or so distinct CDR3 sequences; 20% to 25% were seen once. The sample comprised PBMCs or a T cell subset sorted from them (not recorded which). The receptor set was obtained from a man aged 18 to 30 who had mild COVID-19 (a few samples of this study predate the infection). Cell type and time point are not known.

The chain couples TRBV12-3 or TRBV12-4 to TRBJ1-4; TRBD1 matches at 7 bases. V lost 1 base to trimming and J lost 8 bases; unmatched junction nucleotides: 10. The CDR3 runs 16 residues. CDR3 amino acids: CASSLEPQGYKEKLFF. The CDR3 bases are TGTGCCAGCAGTTTAGAACCACAGGGGTACAAGGAAAAACTGTTTTTT.

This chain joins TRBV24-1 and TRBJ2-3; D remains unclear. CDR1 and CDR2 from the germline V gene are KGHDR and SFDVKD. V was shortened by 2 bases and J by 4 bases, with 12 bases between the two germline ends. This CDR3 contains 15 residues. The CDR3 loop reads CATSDSDRIADTQYF. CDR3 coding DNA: TGTGCCACCAGTGATTCCGATCGGATTGCAGATACGCAGTATTTT.

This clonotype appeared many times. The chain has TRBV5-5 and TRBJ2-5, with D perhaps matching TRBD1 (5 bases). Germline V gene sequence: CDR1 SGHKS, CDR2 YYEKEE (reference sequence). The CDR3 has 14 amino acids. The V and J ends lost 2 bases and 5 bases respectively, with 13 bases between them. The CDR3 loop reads CASSFRGPGETQYF. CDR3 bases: TGTGCCAGCAGCTTTAGAGGTCCAGGGGAGACCCAGTACTTC. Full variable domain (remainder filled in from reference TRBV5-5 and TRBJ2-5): DAGVTQSPTHLIKTRGQQVTLRCSPISGHKSVSWYQQVLGQGPQFIFQYYEKEERGRGNFPDRFSARQFPNYSSELNVNALLLGDSALYLCASSFRGPGETQYFGPGTRLLVL.

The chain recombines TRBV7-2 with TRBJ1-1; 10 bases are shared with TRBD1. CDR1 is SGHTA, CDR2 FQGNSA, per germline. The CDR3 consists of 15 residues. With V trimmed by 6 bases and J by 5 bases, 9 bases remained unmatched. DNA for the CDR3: TGTGCCAGCAGACCCAGGACAGGGGGTTCGACTGAAGCTTTCTTT. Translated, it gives CASRPRTGGSTEAFF.

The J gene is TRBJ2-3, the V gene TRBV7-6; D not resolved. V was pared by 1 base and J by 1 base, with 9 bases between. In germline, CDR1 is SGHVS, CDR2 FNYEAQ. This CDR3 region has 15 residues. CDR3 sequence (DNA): TGTGCCAGCAGCTTAGAGGTCACCCGCACAGATACGCAGTATTTT. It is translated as CASSLEVTRTDTQYF.

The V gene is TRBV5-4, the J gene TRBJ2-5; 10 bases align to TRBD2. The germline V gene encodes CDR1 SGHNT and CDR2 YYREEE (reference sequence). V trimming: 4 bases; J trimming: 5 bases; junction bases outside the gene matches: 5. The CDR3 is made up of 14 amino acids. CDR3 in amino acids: CASSPKTSGETQYF. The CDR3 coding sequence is TGTGCCAGCAGCCCGAAGACTAGCGGGGAGACCCAGTACTTC.

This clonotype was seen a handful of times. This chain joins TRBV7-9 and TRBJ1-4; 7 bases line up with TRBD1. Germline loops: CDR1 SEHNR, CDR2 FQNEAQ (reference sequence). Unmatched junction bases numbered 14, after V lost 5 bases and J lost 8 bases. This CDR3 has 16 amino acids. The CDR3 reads CASSHGWGQLKEKLFF. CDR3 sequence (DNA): TGTGCCAGCAGCCACGGGTGGGGACAGTTAAAAGAAAAACTGTTTTTT.

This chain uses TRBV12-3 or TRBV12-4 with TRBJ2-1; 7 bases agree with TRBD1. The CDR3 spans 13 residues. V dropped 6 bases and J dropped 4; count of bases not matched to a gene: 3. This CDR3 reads CASRGGQYNEQFF. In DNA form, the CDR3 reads TGTGCCAGCAGAGGGGGCCAGTACAATGAGCAGTTCTTC.

The CDR3 region has the DNA TGTGCCAGCAGCCAACCGACAGGGGGCAAGGGCTACACCTTC. Protein: CASSQPTGGKGYTF. The chain uses TRBV5-5 and TRBJ1-2, with 10 bases lining up with TRBD1. CDR1 is SGHKS and CDR2 is YYEKEE in the germline V gene (reference sequence). The CDR3 is made up of 14 amino acids. Trimming removed 4 bases from V and 8 bases from J; junction bases left unmatched: 8.

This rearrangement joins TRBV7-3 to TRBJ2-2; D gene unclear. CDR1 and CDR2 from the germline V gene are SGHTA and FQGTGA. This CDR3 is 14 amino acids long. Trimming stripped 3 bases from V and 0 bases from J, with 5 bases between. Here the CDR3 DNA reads TGTGCCAGCAGCTTCAGCTCGAACACCGGGGAGCTGTTTTTT. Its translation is CASSFSSNTGELFF.

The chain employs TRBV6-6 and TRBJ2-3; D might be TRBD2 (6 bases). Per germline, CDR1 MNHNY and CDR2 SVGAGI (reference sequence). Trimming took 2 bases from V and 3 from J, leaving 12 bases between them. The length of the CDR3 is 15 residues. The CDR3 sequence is CASSYPNSGTDTQYF. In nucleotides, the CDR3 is TGTGCCAGCAGTTACCCAAATAGCGGTACAGATACGCAGTATTTT.

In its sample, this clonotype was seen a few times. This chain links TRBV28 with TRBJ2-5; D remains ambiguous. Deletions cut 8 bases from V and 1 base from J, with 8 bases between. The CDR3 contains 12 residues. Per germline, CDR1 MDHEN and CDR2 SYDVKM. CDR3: CASGRIQETQYF. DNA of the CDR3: TGTGCCAGCGGACGGATCCAAGAGACCCAGTACTTC.

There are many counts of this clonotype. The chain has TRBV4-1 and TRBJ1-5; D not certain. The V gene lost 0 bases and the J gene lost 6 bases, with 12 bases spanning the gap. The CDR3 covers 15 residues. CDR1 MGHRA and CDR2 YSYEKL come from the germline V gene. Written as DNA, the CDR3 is TGCGCCAGCAGCCAAGATAGGTCGGGCGGTCAGCCCCAGCATTTT. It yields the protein CASSQDRSGGQPQHF.

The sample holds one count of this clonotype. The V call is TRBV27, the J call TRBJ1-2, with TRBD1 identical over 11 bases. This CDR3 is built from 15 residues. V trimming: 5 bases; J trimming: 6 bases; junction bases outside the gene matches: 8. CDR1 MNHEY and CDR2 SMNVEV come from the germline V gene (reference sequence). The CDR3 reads CASSTMPGQGDGYTF. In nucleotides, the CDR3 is TGTGCCAGCAGTACCATGCCGGGACAGGGGGATGGCTACACCTTC.

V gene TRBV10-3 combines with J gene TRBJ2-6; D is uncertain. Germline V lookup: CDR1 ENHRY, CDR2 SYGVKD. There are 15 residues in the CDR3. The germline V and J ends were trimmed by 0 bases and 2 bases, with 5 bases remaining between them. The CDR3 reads CAISESGTGANVLTF. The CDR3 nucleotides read TGTGCCATCAGTGAGTCAGGGACTGGGGCCAACGTCCTGACTTTC.

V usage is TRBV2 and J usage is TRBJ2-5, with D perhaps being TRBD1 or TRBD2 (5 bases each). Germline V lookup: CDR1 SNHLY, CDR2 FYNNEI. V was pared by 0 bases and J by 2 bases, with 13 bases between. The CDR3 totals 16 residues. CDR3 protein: CASSEAWGREQETQYF. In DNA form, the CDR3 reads TGTGCCAGCAGTGAAGCGTGGGGCAGGGAGCAAGAGACCCAGTACTTC.

CDR3 coding DNA: TGTGCCAGCACCGGAGCGGGTCGAGAGACCCAGTACTTC. Encoded protein: CASTGAGRETQYF. The chain is built from TRBV7-6 and TRBJ2-5; D perhaps matches TRBD2 (6 bases). This CDR3 is 13 amino acids long. Trimming took 7 bases from V and 4 from J, leaving 13 bases between them. The germline V gene encodes CDR1 SGHVS and CDR2 FNYEAQ.

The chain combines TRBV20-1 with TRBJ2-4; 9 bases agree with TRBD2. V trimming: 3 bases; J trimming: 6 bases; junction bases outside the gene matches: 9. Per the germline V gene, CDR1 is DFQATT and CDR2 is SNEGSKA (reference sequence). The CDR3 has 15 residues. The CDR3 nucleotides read TGCAGTGCTAGTCGGGGTAGCGGGGGTACAAACATTCAGTACTTC. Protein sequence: CSASRGSGGTNIQYF.

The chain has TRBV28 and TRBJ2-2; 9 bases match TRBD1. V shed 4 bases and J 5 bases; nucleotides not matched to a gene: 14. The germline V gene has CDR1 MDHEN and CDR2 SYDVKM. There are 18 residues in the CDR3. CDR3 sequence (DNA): TGTGCCAGCAGTTCTCTCCTCTGGGGACAGGGTTATACCGGGGAGCTGTTTTTT. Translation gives CASSSLLWGQGYTGELFF. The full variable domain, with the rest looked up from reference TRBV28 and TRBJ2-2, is DVKVTQSSRYLVKRTGEKVFLECVQDMDHENMFWYRQDPGLGLRLIYFSYDVKMKEKGDIPEGYSVSREKKERFSLILESASTNQTSMYLCASSSLLWGQGYTGELFFGEGSRLTVL.

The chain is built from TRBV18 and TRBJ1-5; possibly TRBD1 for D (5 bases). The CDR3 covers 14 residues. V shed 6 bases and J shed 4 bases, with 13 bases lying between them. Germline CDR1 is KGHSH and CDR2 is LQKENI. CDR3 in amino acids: CASSSDGTNQPQHF. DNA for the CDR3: TGTGCCAGCTCGTCGGACGGGACGAATCAGCCCCAGCATTTT.

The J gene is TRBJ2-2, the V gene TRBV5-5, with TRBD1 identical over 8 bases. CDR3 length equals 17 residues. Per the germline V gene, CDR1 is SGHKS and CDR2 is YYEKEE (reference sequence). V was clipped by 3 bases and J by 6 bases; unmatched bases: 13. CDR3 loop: CASSWVATGEFAGELFF. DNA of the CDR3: TGTGCCAGCAGCTGGGTTGCGACAGGGGAGTTCGCCGGGGAGCTGTTTTTT.

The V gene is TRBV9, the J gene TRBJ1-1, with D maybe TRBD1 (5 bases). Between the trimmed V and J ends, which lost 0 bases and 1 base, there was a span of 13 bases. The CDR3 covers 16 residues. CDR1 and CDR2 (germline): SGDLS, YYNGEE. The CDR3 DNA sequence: TGTGCCAGCAGCGTAGGGACCCTAGGGGAGAACACTGAAGCTTTCTTT. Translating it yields CASSVGTLGENTEAFF.

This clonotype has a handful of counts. The CDR3 nucleotides read TGTGCCAGCAGGGGGACAGGAGACTATGGCTACACCTTC. This translates into CASRGTGDYGYTF. The chain has TRBV12-3 or TRBV12-4 and TRBJ1-2; 8 positions match TRBD1. V gave up 6 bases and J gave up 3 bases; unmatched junction bases: 3. There are 13 residues in the CDR3.

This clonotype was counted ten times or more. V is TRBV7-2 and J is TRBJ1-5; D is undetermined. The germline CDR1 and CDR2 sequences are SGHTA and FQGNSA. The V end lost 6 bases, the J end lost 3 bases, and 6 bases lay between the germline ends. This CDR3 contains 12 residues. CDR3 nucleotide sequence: TGTGCCAGCAGTCTCGACAATCAGCCCCAGCATTTT. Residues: CASSLDNQPQHF.

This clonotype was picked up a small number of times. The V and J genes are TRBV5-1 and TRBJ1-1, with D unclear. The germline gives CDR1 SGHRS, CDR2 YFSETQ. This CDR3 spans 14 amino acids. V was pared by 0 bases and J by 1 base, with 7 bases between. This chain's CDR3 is CASSLGRWNTEAFF. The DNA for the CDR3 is TGCGCCAGCAGCTTGGGTAGGTGGAACACTGAAGCTTTCTTT.